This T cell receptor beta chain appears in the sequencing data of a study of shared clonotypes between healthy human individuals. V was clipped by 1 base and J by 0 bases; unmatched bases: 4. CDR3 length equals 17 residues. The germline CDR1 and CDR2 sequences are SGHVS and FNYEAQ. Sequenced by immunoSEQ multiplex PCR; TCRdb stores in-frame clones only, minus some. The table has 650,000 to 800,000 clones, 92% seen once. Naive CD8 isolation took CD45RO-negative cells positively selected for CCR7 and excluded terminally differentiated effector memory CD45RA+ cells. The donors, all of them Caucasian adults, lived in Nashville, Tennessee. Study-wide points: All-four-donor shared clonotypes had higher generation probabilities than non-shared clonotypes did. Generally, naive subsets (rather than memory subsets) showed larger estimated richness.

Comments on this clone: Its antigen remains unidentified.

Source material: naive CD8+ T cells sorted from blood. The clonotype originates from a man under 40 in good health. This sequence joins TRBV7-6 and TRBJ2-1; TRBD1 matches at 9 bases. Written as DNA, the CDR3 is TGTGCCAGCAGCTTAGTAGGACAGGGGAGCTCCTACAATGAGCAGTTCTTC. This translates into CASSLVGQGSSYNEQFF.